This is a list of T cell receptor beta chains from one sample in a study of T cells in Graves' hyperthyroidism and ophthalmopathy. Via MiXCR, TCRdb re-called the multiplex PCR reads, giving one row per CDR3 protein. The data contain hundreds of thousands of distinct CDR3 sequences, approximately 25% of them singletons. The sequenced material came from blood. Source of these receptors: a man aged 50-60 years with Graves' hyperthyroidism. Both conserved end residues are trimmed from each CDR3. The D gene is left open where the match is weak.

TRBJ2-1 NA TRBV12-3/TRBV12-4 ASSLESVSYNEQF
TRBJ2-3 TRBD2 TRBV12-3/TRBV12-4 ASSPSGLDTQY
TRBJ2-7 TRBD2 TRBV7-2 ASSHLGLAGYEQY
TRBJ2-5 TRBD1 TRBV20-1 SATGQGGQTQY
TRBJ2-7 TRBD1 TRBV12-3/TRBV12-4 ASSRGQGNTYEQY
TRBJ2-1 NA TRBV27 ASAGQDWPYNEQF
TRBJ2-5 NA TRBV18 ASSPRVQETQY
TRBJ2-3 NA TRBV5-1 ASSSDGAGSTDTQY
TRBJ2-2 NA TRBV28 ASSLSRETTGELF
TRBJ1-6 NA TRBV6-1 ASSYGQGPSPLH
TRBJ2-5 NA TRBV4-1 ASSQDPRGAETQY
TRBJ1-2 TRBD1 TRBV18 ASSPNRGHGYT
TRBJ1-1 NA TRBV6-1 ATSRGTEAF
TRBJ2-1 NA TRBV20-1 SAMVDPGSYNEQF
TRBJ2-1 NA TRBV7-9 ASSLIVDSYNEQF
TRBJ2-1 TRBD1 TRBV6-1 ATNRDRVDEQF
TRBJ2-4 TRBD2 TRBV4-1 ASSPLAGVSKNIQY
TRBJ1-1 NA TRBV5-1 ASSRGETNTEAF
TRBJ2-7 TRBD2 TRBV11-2 ASSLGEGSYEQY
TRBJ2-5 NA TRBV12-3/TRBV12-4 ASSSHEGSETQY
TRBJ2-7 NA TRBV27 ASSATGLRSYEQY
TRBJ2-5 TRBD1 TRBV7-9 ASSLFGQGAPIKQETQY
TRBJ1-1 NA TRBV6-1 ASSEIPNTNTEAF
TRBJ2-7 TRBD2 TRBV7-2 ASSLPAGLSSYEQY